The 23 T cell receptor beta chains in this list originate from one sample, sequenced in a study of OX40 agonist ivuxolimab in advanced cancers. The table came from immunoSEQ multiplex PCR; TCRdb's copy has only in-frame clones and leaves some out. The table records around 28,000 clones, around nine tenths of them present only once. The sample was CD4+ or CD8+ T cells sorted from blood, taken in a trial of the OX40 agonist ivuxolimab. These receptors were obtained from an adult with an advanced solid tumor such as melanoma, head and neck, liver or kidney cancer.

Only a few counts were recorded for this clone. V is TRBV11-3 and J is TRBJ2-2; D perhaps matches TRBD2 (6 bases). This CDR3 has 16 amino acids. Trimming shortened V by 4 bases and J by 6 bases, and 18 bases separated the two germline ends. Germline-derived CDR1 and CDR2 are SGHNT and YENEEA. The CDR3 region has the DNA TGTGCCAGCAGCTCACTAGGGACTGCAAGCCCCGGGGAGCTGTTTTTT. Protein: CASSSLGTASPGELFF.

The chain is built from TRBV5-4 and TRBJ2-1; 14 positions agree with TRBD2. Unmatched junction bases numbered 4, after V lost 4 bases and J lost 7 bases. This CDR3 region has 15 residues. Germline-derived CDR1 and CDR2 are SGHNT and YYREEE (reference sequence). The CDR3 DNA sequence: TGTGCCAGCAGCCGGACTAGCGGGGGGCCTAATGAGCAGTTCTTC. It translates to CASSRTSGGPNEQFF.

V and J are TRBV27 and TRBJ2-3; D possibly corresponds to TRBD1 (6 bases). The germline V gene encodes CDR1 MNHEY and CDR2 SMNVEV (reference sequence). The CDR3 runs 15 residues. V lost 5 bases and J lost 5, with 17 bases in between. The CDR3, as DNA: TGTGCCAGCAGTAGCCTGACAGGAATTGGAGATACGCAGTATTTT. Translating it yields CASSSLTGIGDTQYF.

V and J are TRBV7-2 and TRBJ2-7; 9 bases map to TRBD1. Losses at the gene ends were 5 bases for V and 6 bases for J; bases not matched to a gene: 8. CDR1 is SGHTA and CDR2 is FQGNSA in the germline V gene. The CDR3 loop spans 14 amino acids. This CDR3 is CASSRRTGDIEQYF. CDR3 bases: TGTGCCAGCAGCCGGAGGACAGGGGATATCGAGCAGTACTTC.

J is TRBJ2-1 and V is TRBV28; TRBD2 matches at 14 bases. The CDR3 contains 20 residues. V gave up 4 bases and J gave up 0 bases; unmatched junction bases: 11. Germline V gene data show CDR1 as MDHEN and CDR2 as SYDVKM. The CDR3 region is CASSSVPGLAGESSYNEQFF. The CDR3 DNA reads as TGTGCCAGCAGTTCCGTACCGGGACTAGCGGGGGAGAGCTCCTACAATGAGCAGTTCTTC.

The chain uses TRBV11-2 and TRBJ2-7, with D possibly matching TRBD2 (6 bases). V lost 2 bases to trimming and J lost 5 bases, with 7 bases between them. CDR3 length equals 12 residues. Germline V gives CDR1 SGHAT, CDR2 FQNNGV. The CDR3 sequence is CASSLTGDEQYF. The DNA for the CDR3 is TGTGCCAGCAGCTTAACGGGGGACGAGCAGTACTTC.

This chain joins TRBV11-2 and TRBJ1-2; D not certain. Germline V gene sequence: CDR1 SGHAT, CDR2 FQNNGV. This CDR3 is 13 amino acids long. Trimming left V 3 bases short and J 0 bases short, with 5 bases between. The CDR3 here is CASSLGANYGYTF. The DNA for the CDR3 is TGTGCCAGCAGCTTGGGAGCTAACTATGGCTACACCTTC.

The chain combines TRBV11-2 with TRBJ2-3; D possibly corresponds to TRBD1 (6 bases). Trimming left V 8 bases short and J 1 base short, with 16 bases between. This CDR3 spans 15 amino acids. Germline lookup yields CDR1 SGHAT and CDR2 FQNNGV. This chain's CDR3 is CASAGVWSGTDTQYF. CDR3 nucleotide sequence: TGTGCCAGCGCAGGGGTGTGGTCTGGCACAGATACGCAGTATTTT.

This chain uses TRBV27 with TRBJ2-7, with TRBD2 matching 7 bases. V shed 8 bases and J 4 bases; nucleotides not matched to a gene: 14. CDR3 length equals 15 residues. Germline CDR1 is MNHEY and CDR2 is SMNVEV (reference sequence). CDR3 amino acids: CASGPSLGGDYEQYF. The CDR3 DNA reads TGTGCCAGCGGACCCTCTTTGGGGGGGGATTACGAGCAGTACTTC.

CDR3 DNA sequence: TGTGCCTCCCGGGAAAGGGGGGGTTACAATGAGCAGTTCTTC. It encodes CASRERGGYNEQFF. The chain employs TRBV7-9 and TRBJ2-1, with D perhaps TRBD2 (7 bases). Trimming left V 11 bases short and J 4 bases short, with 18 bases between. The CDR3 length is 14 residues. From germline, CDR1 is SEHNR and CDR2 FQNEAQ (reference sequence). Combining the CDR3 with reference TRBV7-9 and TRBJ2-1 gives the whole variable domain DTGVSQNPRHKITKRGQNVTFRCDPISEHNRLYWYRQTLGQGPEFLTYFQNEAQLEKSRLLSDRFSAERPKGSFSTLEIQRTEQGDSAMYLCASRERGGYNEQFFGPGTRLTVL.

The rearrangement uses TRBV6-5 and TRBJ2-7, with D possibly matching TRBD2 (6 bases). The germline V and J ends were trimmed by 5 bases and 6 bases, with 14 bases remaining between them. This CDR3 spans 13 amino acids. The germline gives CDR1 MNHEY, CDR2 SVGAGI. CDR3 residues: CASSNHQGGEQYF. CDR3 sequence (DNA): TGTGCCAGCAGTAACCATCAGGGAGGCGAGCAGTACTTC.

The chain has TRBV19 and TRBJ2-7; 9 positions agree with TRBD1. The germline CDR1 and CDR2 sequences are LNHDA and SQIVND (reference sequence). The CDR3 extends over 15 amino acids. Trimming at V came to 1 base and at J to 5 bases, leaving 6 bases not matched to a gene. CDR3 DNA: TGTGCCAGTAGTATAGGGACAGGGGTTGTCAACGAGCAGTACTTC. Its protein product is CASSIGTGVVNEQYF.

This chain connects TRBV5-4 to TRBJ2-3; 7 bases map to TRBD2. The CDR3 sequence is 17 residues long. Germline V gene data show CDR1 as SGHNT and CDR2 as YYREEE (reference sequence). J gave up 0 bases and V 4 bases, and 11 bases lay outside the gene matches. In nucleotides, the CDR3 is TGTGCCAGCAGCGTAGGACTTGGGGGAGGGAGCACAGATACGCAGTATTTT. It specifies CASSVGLGGGSTDTQYF.

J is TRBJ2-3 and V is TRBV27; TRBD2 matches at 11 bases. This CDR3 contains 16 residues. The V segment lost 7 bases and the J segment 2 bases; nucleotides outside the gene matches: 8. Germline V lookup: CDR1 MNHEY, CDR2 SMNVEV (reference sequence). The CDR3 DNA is TGTGCCAGCACCCCGATAGCGGGGGGGGCCACAGATACGCAGTATTTT. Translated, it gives CASTPIAGGATDTQYF.

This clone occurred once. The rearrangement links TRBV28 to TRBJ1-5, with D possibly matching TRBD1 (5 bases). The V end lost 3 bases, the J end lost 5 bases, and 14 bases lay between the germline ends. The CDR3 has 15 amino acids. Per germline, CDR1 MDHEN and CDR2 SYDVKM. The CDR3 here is CASSLARSGYQPQHF. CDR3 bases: TGTGCCAGCAGTTTGGCACGGTCAGGGTATCAGCCCCAGCATTTT.

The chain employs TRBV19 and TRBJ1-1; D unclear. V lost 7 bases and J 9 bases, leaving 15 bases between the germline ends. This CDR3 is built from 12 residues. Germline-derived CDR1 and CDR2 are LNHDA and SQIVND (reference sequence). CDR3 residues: CASTPPLGKAFF. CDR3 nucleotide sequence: TGTGCCAGTACCCCTCCTTTGGGGAAAGCTTTCTTT.

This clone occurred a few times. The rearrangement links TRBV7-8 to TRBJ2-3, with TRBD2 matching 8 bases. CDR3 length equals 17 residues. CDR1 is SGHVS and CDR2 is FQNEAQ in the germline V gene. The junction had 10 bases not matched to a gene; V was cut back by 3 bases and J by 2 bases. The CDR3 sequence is CASSFPGLGSFTDTQYF. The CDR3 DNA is TGTGCCAGCAGCTTCCCGGGACTAGGGTCCTTCACAGATACGCAGTATTTT.

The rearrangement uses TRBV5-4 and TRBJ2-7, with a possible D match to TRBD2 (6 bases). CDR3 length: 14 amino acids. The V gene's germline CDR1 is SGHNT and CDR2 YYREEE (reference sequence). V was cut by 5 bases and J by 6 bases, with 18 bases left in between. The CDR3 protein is CASRREEEGPEQYF. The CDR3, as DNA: TGTGCCAGCAGGCGGGAAGAAGAGGGACCCGAGCAGTACTTC.

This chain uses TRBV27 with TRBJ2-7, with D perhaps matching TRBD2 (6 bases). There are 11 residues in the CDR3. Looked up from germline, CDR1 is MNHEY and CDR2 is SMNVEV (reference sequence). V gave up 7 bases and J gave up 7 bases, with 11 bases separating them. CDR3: CASIFGGEQYF. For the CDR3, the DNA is TGTGCCAGCATCTTTGGGGGGGAGCAGTACTTC.

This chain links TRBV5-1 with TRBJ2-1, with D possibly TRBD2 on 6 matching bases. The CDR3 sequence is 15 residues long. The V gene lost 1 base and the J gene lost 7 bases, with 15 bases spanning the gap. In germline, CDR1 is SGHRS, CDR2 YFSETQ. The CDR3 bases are TGCGCCAGCAGCTTGTTCCCGGAGGGGTCGAATGAGCAGTTCTTC. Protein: CASSLFPEGSNEQFF.

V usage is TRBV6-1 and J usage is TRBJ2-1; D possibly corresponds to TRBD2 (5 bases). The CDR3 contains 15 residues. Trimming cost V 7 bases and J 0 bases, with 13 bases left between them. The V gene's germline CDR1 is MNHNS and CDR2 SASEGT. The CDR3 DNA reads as TGTGCCAGCAACCGAGGGCAGTTCTCCTACAATGAGCAGTTCTTC. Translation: CASNRGQFSYNEQFF.

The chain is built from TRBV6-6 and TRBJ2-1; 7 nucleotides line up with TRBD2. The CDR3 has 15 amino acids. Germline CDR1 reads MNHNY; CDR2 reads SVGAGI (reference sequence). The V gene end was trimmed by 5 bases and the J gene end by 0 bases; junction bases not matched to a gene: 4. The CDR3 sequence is CASSSGALSYNEQFF. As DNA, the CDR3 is TGTGCCAGCAGTAGCGGGGCCCTCTCCTACAATGAGCAGTTCTTC.

The CDR3 protein is CASSHSDRDTEAFF. In DNA, the CDR3 is TGCGCCAGCAGCCACTCGGACAGGGACACTGAAGCTTTCTTT. The rearrangement joins TRBV4-1 to TRBJ1-1; 8 bases are shared with TRBD1. V lost 3 bases, J lost 3 bases, and 3 bases stayed unmatched. Germline assignment: CDR1 MGHRA and CDR2 YSYEKL. This CDR3 region has 14 residues.